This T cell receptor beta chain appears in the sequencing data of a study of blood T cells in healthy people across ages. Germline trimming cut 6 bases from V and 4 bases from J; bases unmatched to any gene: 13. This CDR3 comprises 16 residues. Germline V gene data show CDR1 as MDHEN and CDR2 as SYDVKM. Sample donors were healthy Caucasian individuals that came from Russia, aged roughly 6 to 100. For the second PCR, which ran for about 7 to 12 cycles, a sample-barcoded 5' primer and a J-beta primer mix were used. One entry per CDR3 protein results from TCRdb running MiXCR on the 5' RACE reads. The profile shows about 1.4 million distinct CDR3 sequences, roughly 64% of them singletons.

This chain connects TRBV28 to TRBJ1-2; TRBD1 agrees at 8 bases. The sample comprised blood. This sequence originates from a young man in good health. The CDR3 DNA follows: TGTGCCAGCAGCACGCATGGTCGGACAGGGCCCTATGGCTACACCTTC. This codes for CASSTHGRTGPYGYTF.